These 28 T cell receptor beta chains originate from one sample sequenced in a study of cytomegalovirus exposure and HLA in healthy donors (dated by TCRdb to about 2017). The library was built by means of the immunoSEQ multiplex PCR assay. For the multiplex PCR, a mixture combining 60 forward primers for TCR Vbeta segments and 13 reverse primers for TCR Jbeta segments was used. What TCRdb holds here is the immuneACCESS table cut down to in-frame rearrangements. Part of the clones is not present; checked against another copy, under half of the missing clones reflect an unresolved V gene, and the others are unexplained. The sample contains 150,000 to 200,000 clones, 85% of them found a single time. 2% to 2.5% of the sample rests with the top ten. Specimen: PBMCs. All receptors come from a man in his late teens or twenties in good health and CMV-seropositive.

The chain couples TRBV27 to TRBJ2-3, with TRBD2 matching over 10 bases. Germline-derived CDR1 and CDR2 are MNHEY and SMNVEV (reference sequence). The CDR3 runs 16 residues. With V trimmed by 4 bases and J by 3 bases, 7 bases remained unmatched. The CDR3 protein is CASSSGTSELTDTQYF. CDR3 nucleotides: TGTGCCAGCAGTTCCGGGACTAGCGAATTGACAGATACGCAGTATTTT.

The CDR3 bases are TGCGCCAGCAGCCCCGGGCTAACGGGGGGAAACACCGGGGAGCTGTTTTTT. Translating it yields CASSPGLTGGNTGELFF. The gene calls are TRBV5-1 and TRBJ2-2; 7 nucleotides agree with TRBD2. After removal of 4 bases from V and 2 bases from J, the junction contained 11 bases not matched to a gene. The CDR3 length is 17 residues. Germline V gene sequence: CDR1 SGHRS, CDR2 YFSETQ.

The chain couples TRBV6-4 to TRBJ2-7, with TRBD2 identical over 8 bases. The V gene end was trimmed by 3 bases and the J gene end by 3 bases; junction bases not matched to a gene: 16. This CDR3 has 18 residues. In germline, CDR1 is MRHNA, CDR2 SNTAGT. CDR3 sequence (DNA): TGTGCCAGCAGTGAACCCGGGACTAGTCAGTTCTTGCACTACGAGCAGTACTTC. This encodes CASSEPGTSQFLHYEQYF.

Concerning this clone: At the DNA level, this CDR3 is encoded by other sequences in the same sample as well. The chain has TRBV7-3 and TRBJ2-5, with 8 bases that match TRBD1. Per germline, CDR1 SGHTA and CDR2 FQGTGA. The CDR3 totals 13 residues. V shed 2 bases and J 4 bases; nucleotides not matched to a gene: 0. The CDR3 nucleotides read TGTGCCAGCAGCTTAGGGACAGGAGAGACCCAGTACTTC. It encodes CASSLGTGETQYF.

The chain has TRBV7-8 and TRBJ2-3, with 9 bases lining up with TRBD2. The CDR3 length is 16 residues. The V and J ends lost 5 bases and 2 bases, in that order; junction bases with no gene match: 8. Germline loops: CDR1 SGHVS, CDR2 FQNEAQ. The CDR3 bases are TGTGCCAGCAGCCGAATTAGCGGGGGTTCCACAGATACGCAGTATTTT. This translates into CASSRISGGSTDTQYF.

The V gene is TRBV6-1, the J gene TRBJ1-1; D may be TRBD1 (6 bases). The V end lost 3 bases, the J end lost 5 bases, and 13 bases lay between the germline ends. Germline CDR1 reads MNHNS; CDR2 reads SASEGT. The CDR3 contains 14 residues. In nucleotides, the CDR3 is TGTGCCAGCAGTGAGGGCATGCAGGGGACTGAAGCTTTCTTT. Its translation: CASSEGMQGTEAFF.

This chain uses TRBV6-1 with TRBJ2-3; 12 bases align to TRBD2. Germline V gene data show CDR1 as MNHNS and CDR2 as SASEGT. CDR3 length: 15 residues. The V gene end was trimmed by 2 bases and the J gene end by 10 bases; junction bases not matched to a gene: 7. CDR3 protein: CASSERPSGGASQYF. The CDR3 DNA follows: TGTGCCAGCAGTGAAAGGCCTAGCGGGGGGGCTTCGCAGTATTTT.

The chain has TRBV7-2 and TRBJ1-1, with D possibly matching TRBD1 (5 bases). V dropped 0 bases and J dropped 5 bases, with 13 bases sitting between them. The CDR3 consists of 15 residues. Per germline, CDR1 SGHTA and CDR2 FQGNSA. The CDR3 sequence: CASSLAPRGETEAFF. The CDR3, as DNA: TGTGCCAGCAGCTTAGCGCCTCGGGGGGAGACTGAAGCTTTCTTT.

J is TRBJ2-7 and V is TRBV5-1; TRBD2 agrees at 11 bases. J gave up 2 bases and V 3 bases, and 4 bases lay outside the gene matches. The germline CDR1 and CDR2 sequences are SGHRS and YFSETQ. The CDR3 sequence is 15 residues long. CDR3 nucleotides: TGCGCCAGCAGCTCGACTAGCGGGGACCCCTACGAGCAGTACTTC. Translated: CASSSTSGDPYEQYF.

The count of this clone is one. J is TRBJ1-2 and V is TRBV7-8; TRBD1 agrees at 8 bases. CDR1 SGHVS and CDR2 FQNEAQ come from the germline V gene. The CDR3 contains 13 residues. V trimming: 3 bases; J trimming: 8 bases; junction bases outside the gene matches: 5. The chain's CDR3 is CASSFDRGRGYTF. In DNA form, the CDR3 reads TGTGCCAGCAGCTTCGACAGGGGACGAGGCTACACCTTC. The whole variable domain, filled in from reference TRBV7-8 and TRBJ1-2, reads GAGVSQSPRYKVAKRGQDVALRCDPISGHVSLFWYQQALGQGPEFLTYFQNEAQLDKSGLPSDRFFAERPEGSVSTLKIQRTQQEDSAVYLCASSFDRGRGYTFGSGTRLTVV.

This clone was seen once. The chain carries TRBV7-3 and TRBJ2-3, with D uncertain. The CDR3 has 14 residues. V was trimmed by 2 bases and J by 0 bases, leaving 6 bases between them. Per germline, CDR1 SGHTA and CDR2 FQGTGA. The CDR3 nucleotides are TGTGCCAGCAGCTTACTTACTAGCACAGATACGCAGTATTTT. Translation: CASSLLTSTDTQYF. The full variable domain, in which reference TRBV7-3 and TRBJ2-3 provide the parts outside the CDR3, is GAGVSQTPSNKVTEKGKYVELRCDPISGHTALYWYRQSLGQGPEFLIYFQGTGAADDSGLPNDRFFAVRPEGSVSTLKIQRTERGDSAVYLCASSLLTSTDTQYFGPGTRLTVL.

CDR3 nucleotide sequence: TGTGCCAGCAGCCGAGAAGGGTGGGGGCGCGACAATCAGCCCCAGCATTTT. This translates into CASSREGWGRDNQPQHF. V and J are TRBV7-8 and TRBJ1-5, with D perhaps TRBD1 (6 bases). There are 17 residues in the CDR3. Germline loops: CDR1 SGHVS, CDR2 FQNEAQ. V shed 5 bases and J shed 3 bases, with 20 bases lying between them.

This chain joins TRBV19 and TRBJ2-7; D unresolved. Germline V lookup: CDR1 LNHDA, CDR2 SQIVND (reference sequence). The CDR3 spans 13 residues. The V end was cut by 3 bases, the J end by 2 bases, with 8 bases between. The CDR3 sequence is CASSIPNTYEQYF. For the CDR3, the DNA is TGTGCCAGTAGTATTCCAAACACCTACGAGCAGTACTTC.

This clone came up a few times. The chain couples TRBV2 to TRBJ1-2; possibly TRBD1 for D (6 bases). Germline loops: CDR1 SNHLY, CDR2 FYNNEI. CDR3 length equals 15 residues. Trimming removed 6 bases at V and 0 bases at J, with 14 bases between. This chain's CDR3 is CASSQTGGPNYGYTF. DNA of the CDR3: TGTGCCAGCAGCCAGACCGGGGGGCCTAACTATGGCTACACCTTC.

This rearrangement joins TRBV6-5 to TRBJ1-2, with a weak D call TRBD1 (5 bases). The CDR3 has 15 residues. Germline V gene sequence: CDR1 MNHEY, CDR2 SVGAGI. V was trimmed by 4 bases and J by 3 bases, leaving 15 bases between them. CDR3 loop: CASSFTGSLDYGYTF. The CDR3, as DNA: TGTGCCAGCAGTTTCACAGGTTCCCTAGACTATGGCTACACCTTC.

The gene calls are TRBV5-1 and TRBJ2-7, with 7 bases that match TRBD1. CDR3 length equals 17 residues. Germline CDR1 reads SGHRS; CDR2 reads YFSETQ. With 4 bases clipped from V and 1 base from J, the junction kept 14 bases outside the gene matches. For the CDR3, the DNA is TGCGCCAGCAGCAACGGCAATACAGGGGTTGGGTCCTACGAGCAGTACTTC. This translates into CASSNGNTGVGSYEQYF.

The chain carries TRBV6-4 and TRBJ1-5; weak D call: TRBD1 (6 bases). V lost 3 bases and J lost 0, with 12 bases in between. Germline loops: CDR1 MRHNA, CDR2 SNTAGT. CDR3 length: 16 amino acids. In DNA form, the CDR3 reads TGTGCCAGCAGTGAACTGGGCAGGGGTAGCAATCAGCCCCAGCATTTT. It translates to CASSELGRGSNQPQHF.

The chain employs TRBV5-4 and TRBJ1-6; D call uncertain. The germline V gene has CDR1 SGHNT and CDR2 YYREEE (reference sequence). There are 15 residues in the CDR3. V lost 4 bases and J lost 5, with 13 bases in between. The DNA of the CDR3 is TGTGCCAGCAGCCTGGGTCTTGCTAATAATTCACCCCTCCACTTT. Translation gives CASSLGLANNSPLHF.

The chain couples TRBV5-1 to TRBJ2-1; D unresolved. The germline V and J ends were trimmed by 3 bases and 2 bases, with 12 bases remaining between them. CDR1 SGHRS and CDR2 YFSETQ come from the germline V gene. This CDR3 has 15 residues. In nucleotides, the CDR3 is TGCGCCAGCAGCTCGCAGGTCACTGCCTACAATGAGCAGTTCTTC. It codes for CASSSQVTAYNEQFF.

This chain links TRBV4-1 with TRBJ1-4; 7 positions agree with TRBD1. The germline V gene encodes CDR1 MGHRA and CDR2 YSYEKL. This CDR3 contains 18 residues. The trim removed 2 bases at V and 8 bases at J, leaving 17 bases unmatched. CDR3 protein: CASSQIKKEDREWEKLFF. The CDR3, as DNA: TGCGCCAGCAGCCAAATAAAAAAGGAAGACAGGGAGTGGGAAAAACTGTTTTTT.

The chain carries TRBV11-2 and TRBJ2-7, with D maybe TRBD2 (6 bases). Germline V gene data show CDR1 as SGHAT and CDR2 as FQNNGV. With 4 bases removed from V and 0 bases from J, the gap between germline ends came to 13 bases. This CDR3 is 15 amino acids long. CDR3 nucleotides: TGTGCCAGCAGCTCAGAGCGGGCGATCTCCTACGAGCAGTACTTC. It yields the protein CASSSERAISYEQYF.

The chain combines TRBV5-1 with TRBJ2-1; a weak D match, TRBD2 (7 bases). V lost 2 bases and J lost 4, with 25 bases in between. This CDR3 spans 19 amino acids. CDR1 and CDR2 (germline): SGHRS, YFSETQ. CDR3 region: CASSFDGGGQARKYNEQFF. The DNA of the CDR3 is TGCGCCAGCAGCTTCGATGGGGGGGGGCAGGCCCGCAAGTACAATGAGCAGTTCTTC.

V is TRBV5-1 and J is TRBJ2-7; a possible D gene is TRBD1 (6 bases). V lost 0 bases to trimming and J lost 0 bases, with 10 bases between them. This CDR3 contains 15 residues. Germline V gene lookup returns CDR1 SGHRS and CDR2 YFSETQ. CDR3 region: CASSLALGGSYEQYF. Written as DNA, the CDR3 is TGCGCCAGCAGCTTGGCCTTAGGGGGCTCCTACGAGCAGTACTTC.

CDR3 sequence reads: CASSGDRNSYEQYF. In DNA form, the CDR3 reads TGTGCCAGCAGTGGGGACAGGAACTCCTACGAGCAGTACTTC. V usage is TRBV25-1 and J usage is TRBJ2-7; 8 bases agree with TRBD1. This CDR3 has 14 amino acids. Germline lookup yields CDR1 MGHDK and CDR2 SYGVNS. V was clipped by 4 bases and J by 0 bases; unmatched bases: 2.

The gene calls are TRBV7-6 and TRBJ2-7; TRBD2 matches 7 bases. V lost 5 bases and J lost 0; bases outside the gene matches: 4. The CDR3 has 14 residues. Per germline, CDR1 SGHVS and CDR2 FNYEAQ. The CDR3 region has the DNA TGTGCCAGCAGCCTCGGGACTACCTCCTACGAGCAGTACTTC. Residues: CASSLGTTSYEQYF.

J is TRBJ2-1 and V is TRBV6-5, with D maybe TRBD2 (5 bases). The CDR3 extends over 11 amino acids. The germline V and J ends were trimmed by 11 bases and 2 bases, with 7 bases remaining between them. Germline loops: CDR1 MNHEY, CDR2 SVGAGI. DNA for the CDR3: TGTGCCGTCGGGACCTACAATGAGCAGTTCTTC. Protein product: CAVGTYNEQFF.

The chain recombines TRBV27 with TRBJ1-2; 8 bases match TRBD1. V was pared by 5 bases and J by 8 bases, with 7 bases of the junction left unmatched. CDR1 is MNHEY and CDR2 is SMNVEV in the germline V gene (reference sequence). The CDR3 runs 13 residues. The DNA for the CDR3 is TGTGCCAGCAGTCACGGGACAGGTCACGGCTACACCTTC. Residues: CASSHGTGHGYTF.

This sequence joins TRBV2 and TRBJ2-5, with a tentative D call TRBD1 (6 bases). The closer fit of TRBJ2-7 to the DNA end suggests the J call may be wrong. Germline CDR1 is SNHLY and CDR2 is FYNNEI. This CDR3 has 17 residues. CDR3 sequence reads: CASGTPDRPSIYDEQYF. CDR3 bases: TGTGCCAGCGGAACCCCCGACAGGCCCTCCATTTACGACGAGCAGTACTTC.